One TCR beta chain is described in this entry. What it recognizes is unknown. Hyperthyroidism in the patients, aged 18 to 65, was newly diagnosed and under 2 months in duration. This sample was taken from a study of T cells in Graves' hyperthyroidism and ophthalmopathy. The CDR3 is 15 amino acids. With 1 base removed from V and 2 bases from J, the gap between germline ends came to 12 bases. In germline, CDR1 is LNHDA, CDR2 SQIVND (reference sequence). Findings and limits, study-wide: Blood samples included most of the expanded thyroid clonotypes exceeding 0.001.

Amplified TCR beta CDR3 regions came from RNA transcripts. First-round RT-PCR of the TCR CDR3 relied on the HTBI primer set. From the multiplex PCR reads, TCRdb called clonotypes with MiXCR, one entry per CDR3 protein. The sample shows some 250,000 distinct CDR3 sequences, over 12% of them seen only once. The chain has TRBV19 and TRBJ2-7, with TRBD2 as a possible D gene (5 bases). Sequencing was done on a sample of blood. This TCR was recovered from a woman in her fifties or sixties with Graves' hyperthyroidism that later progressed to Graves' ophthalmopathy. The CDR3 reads CASSIVSWGAYEQYF. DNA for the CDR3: TGTGCCAGTAGTATAGTAAGTTGGGGAGCCTACGAGCAGTACTTC.